The sequence of this TCR beta chain was determined in a study of blood T cells in healthy people across ages. Through a sample-barcoded 5' primer and a J-beta primer mix, a second PCR was run for about 6 to 12 cycles. A template-switch adaptor that had 12 random nucleotides put a tag on each cDNA molecule. One entry per CDR3 protein, called by TCRdb with MiXCR from the 5' RACE reads. The table has 950,000 to 1,200,000 distinct CDR3 sequences, 35% to 40% seen once. Donors were healthy Caucasian individuals from Russia aged roughly 6 to 95. Worth noting for this clonotype: One junction end does not reproduce the germline sequence, and a read error may be involved.

The CDR3 consists of 15 residues. Germline CDR1 reads LGHNA; CDR2 reads YSLEER. V gene TRBV4-3 combines with J gene TRBJ1-4; no definite D call. The sequenced material came from blood. The clonotype originates from a man aged 18 to 30 in good health. The CDR3 DNA follows: TGCGCCGGCAGCCAAGATGGGAGGACTAATGAAAAACTGTTTTTT. Its translation: CAGSQDGRTNEKLFF.